This T cell receptor (beta chain) was sequenced during a study of CD8 T cells in Susac syndrome. In blood CD8+ and CD4+ T cells, TCR beta underwent sequencing. TEMRA cells were enriched by FACS, and CD4+ and CD8+ T cells were negatively isolated. From germline, CDR1 is SQVTM and CDR2 ANQGSEA. Trimming stripped 3 bases from V and 4 bases from J, with 21 bases between. CDR3 length: 16 amino acids. RNA in amounts of roughly 0.5 to 1 ug was reverse transcribed with random hexamers. Coverage of TCR beta CDR3 amplification by immunoSEQ multiplex PCR extended to 54 Vbeta and 13 Jbeta. MiXCR was run by TCRdb on the immunoSEQ multiplex PCR reads, yielding one entry per CDR3 protein. The table records about 400,000 distinct CDR3 sequences, about 85% of them present only once.

This receptor was obtained from a human donor with multiple sclerosis. This chain connects TRBV29-1 to TRBJ2-5; TRBD2 is a possible D gene (6 bases). The sample taken for sequencing was CD8+ T cells from PBMCs. CDR3 sequence: CSVEGPYGREVETQYF. The CDR3 coding sequence is TGCAGCGTTGAGGGGCCCTACGGTAGGGAGGTAGAGACCCAGTACTTC.